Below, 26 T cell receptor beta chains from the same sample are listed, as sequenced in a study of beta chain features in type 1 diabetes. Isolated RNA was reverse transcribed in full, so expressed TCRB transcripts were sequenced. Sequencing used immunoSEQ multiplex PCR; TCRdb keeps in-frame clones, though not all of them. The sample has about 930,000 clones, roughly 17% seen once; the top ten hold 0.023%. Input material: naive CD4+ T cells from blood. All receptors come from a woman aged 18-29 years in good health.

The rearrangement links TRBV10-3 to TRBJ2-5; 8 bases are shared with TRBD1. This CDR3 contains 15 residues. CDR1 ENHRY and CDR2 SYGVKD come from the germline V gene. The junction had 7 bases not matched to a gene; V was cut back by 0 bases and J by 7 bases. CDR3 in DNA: TGTGCCATCAGTGAGTCCCCGGACAGGGTTGGGACCCAGTACTTC. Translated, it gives CAISESPDRVGTQYF.

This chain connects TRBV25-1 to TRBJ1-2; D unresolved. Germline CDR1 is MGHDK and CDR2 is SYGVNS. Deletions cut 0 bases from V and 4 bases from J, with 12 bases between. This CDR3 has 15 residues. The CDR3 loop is CASSEYAGNSYGYTF. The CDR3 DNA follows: TGTGCCAGCAGTGAATACGCGGGGAACTCCTATGGCTACACCTTC.

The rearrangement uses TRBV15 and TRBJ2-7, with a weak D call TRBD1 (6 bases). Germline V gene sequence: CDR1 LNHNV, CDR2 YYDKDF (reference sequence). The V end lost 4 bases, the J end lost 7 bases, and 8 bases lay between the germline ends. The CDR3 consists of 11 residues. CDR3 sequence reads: CATSTQGEQYF. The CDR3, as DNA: TGTGCCACCAGCACCCAGGGGGAGCAGTACTTC. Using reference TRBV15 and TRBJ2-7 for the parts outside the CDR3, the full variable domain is DAMVIQNPRYQVTQFGKPVTLSCSQTLNHNVMYWYQQKSSQAPKLLFHYYDKDFNNEADTPDNFQSRRPNTSFCFLDIRSPGLGDTAMYLCATSTQGEQYFGPGTRLTVT.

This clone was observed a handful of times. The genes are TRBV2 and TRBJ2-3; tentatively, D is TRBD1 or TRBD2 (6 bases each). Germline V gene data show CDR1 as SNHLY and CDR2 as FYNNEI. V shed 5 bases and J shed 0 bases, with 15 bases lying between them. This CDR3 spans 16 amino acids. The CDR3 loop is CASSLGGGRSTDTQYF. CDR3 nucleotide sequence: TGTGCCAGCAGTCTCGGTGGGGGGCGAAGCACAGATACGCAGTATTTT.

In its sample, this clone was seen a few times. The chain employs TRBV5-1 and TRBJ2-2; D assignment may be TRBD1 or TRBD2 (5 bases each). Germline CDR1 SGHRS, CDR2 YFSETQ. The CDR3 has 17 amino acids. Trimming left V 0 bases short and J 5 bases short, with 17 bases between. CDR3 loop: CASSLGAGTALTGELFF. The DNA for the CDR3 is TGCGCCAGCAGCTTGGGCGCCGGGACGGCCCTAACCGGGGAGCTGTTTTTT. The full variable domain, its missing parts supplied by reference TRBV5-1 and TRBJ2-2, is KAGVTQTPRYLIKTRGQQVTLSCSPISGHRSVSWYQQTPGQGLQFLFEYFSETQRNKGNFPGRFSGRQFSNSRSEMNVSTLELGDSALYLCASSLGAGTALTGELFFGEGSRLTVL.

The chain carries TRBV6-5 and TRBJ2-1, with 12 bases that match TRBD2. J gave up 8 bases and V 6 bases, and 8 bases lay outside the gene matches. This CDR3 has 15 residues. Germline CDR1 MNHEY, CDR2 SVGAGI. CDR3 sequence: CASSRWTSGNYEQFF. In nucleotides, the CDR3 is TGTGCCAGCAGCCGTTGGACTAGCGGGAACTATGAGCAGTTCTTC.

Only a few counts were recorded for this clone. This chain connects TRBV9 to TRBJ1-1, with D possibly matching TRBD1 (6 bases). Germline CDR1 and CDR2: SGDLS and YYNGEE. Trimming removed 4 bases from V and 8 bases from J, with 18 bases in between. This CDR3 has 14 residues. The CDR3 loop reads CASSPRDTRREAFF. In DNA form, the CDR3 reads TGTGCCAGCAGCCCCCGGGACACCCGACGGGAAGCTTTCTTT.

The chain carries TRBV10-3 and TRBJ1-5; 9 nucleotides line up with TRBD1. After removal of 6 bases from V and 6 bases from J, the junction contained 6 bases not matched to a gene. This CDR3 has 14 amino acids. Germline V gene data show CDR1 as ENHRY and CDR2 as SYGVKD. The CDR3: CAISRTGEGQPQHF. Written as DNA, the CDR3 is TGTGCCATCAGCCGGACAGGGGAGGGTCAGCCCCAGCATTTT.

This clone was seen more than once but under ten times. The CDR3 region has the DNA TGTGCCAGCAGCCTCAAACAGGGGGAGTACGCTGAAGCTTTCTTT. As protein: CASSLKQGEYAEAFF. This rearrangement joins TRBV9 to TRBJ1-1; 8 nucleotides match TRBD1. V shed 4 bases, J shed 6 bases, and the junction held 11 bases outside the gene matches. From germline, CDR1 is SGDLS and CDR2 YYNGEE. The CDR3 is made up of 15 amino acids.

The CDR3 here is CASRNRGINTGELFF. The CDR3 DNA sequence: TGTGCCAGCAGGAACAGGGGGATTAACACCGGGGAGCTGTTTTTT. This chain links TRBV6-1 with TRBJ2-2; 8 positions match TRBD1. The ends lost 6 bases at V and 2 bases at J; junction bases unmatched: 5. This CDR3 region has 15 residues. Germline CDR1 MNHNS, CDR2 SASEGT.

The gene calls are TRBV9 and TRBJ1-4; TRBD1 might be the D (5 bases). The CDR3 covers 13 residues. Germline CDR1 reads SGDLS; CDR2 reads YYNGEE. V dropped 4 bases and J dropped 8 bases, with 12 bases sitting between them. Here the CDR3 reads CASSFGHGEKLFF. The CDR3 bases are TGTGCCAGCAGCTTCGGACATGGGGAAAAACTGTTTTTT.

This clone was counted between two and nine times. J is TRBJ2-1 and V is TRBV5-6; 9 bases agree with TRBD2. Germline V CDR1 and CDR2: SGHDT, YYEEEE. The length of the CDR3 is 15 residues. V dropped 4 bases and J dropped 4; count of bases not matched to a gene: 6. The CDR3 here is CASSNGLASYNEQFF. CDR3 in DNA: TGTGCCAGCAGCAATGGACTAGCGTCTTACAATGAGCAGTTCTTC.

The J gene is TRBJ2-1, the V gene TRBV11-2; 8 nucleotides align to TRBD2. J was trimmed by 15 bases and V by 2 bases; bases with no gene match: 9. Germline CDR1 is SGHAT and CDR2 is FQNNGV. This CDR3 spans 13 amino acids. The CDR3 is CASSLYQAGEGFF. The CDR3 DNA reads TGTGCCAGCAGCTTATACCAAGCGGGAGAGGGGTTCTTC.

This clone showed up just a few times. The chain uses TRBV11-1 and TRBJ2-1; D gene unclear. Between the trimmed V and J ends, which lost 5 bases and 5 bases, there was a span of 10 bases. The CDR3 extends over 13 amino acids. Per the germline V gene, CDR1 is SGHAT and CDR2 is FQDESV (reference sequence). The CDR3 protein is CASSLDRNNEQFF. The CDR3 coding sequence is TGTGCCAGCAGCCTTGACCGGAACAATGAGCAGTTCTTC.

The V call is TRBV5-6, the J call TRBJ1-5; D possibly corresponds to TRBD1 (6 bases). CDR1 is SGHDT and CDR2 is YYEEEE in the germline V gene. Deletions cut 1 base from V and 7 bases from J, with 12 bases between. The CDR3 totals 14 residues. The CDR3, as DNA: TGTGCCAGCAGCTTGCGGGGGGCGGACCAGCCCCAGCATTTT. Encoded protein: CASSLRGADQPQHF.

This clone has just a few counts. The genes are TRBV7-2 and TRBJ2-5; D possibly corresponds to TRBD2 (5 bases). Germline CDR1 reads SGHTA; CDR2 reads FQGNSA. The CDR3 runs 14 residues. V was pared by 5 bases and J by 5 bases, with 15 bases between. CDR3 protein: CASSPDSAWETQYF. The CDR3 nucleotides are TGTGCCAGCAGCCCCGATAGCGCTTGGGAGACCCAGTACTTC.

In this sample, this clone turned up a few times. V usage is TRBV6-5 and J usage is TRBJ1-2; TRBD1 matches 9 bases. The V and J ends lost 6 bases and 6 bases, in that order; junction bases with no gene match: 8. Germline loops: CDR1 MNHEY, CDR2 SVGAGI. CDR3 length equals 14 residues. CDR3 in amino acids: CASSAGQGADGYTF. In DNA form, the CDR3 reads TGTGCCAGCAGCGCGGGACAGGGAGCGGATGGCTACACCTTC.

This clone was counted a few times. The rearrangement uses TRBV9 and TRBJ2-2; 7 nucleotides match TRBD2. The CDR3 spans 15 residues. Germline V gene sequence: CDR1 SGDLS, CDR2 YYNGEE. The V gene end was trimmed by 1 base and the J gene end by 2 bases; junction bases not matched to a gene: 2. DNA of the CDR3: TGTGCCAGCAGCGTAACGGGAGGCAACACCGGGGAGCTGTTTTTT. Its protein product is CASSVTGGNTGELFF.

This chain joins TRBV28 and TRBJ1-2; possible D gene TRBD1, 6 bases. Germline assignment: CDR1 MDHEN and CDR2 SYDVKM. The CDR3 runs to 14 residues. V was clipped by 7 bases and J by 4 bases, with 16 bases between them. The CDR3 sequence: CASNLQGSLYGYTF. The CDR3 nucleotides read TGTGCCAGCAACCTTCAGGGGTCCCTCTATGGCTACACCTTC.

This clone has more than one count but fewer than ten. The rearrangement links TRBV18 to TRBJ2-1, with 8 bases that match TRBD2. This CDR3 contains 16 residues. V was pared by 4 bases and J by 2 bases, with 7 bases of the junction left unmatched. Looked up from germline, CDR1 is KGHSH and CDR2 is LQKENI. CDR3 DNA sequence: TGTGCCAGCTCACGGACCTTAGCGGGAACCTACAATGAGCAGTTCTTC. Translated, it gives CASSRTLAGTYNEQFF.

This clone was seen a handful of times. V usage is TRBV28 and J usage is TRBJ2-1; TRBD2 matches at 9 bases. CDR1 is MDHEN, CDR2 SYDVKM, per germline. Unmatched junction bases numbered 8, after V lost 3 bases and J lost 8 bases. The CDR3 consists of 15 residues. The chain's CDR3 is CASSFGGRARYEQFF. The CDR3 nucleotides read TGTGCCAGCAGTTTCGGCGGGAGGGCCAGGTATGAGCAGTTCTTC.

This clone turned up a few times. CDR3 DNA: TGCGCCAGCAGCCAAGGCGGGCTAGCGGGCGTCTACGAGCAGTACTTC. Its protein product is CASSQGGLAGVYEQYF. The genes are TRBV4-1 and TRBJ2-7; 8 bases agree with TRBD2. Germline loops: CDR1 MGHRA, CDR2 YSYEKL. The CDR3 extends over 16 amino acids. Trimming took 1 base from V and 3 from J; bases not matched to a gene: 8.

CDR3 bases: TGTGCCAGTAGTATAGTAAGGGGCACCGGGGAGCTGTTTTTT. This codes for CASSIVRGTGELFF. The J gene is TRBJ2-2, the V gene TRBV19, with a tentative D call TRBD1 (5 bases). CDR1 and CDR2 from the germline V gene are LNHDA and SQIVND (reference sequence). V was cut by 1 base and J by 4 bases, with 7 bases left in between. This CDR3 comprises 14 residues.

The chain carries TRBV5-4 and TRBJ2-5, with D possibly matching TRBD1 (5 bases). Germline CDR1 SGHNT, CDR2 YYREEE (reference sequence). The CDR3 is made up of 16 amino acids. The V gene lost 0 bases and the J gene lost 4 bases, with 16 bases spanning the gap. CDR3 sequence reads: CASSLAGVAGRETQYF. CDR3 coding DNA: TGTGCCAGCAGCTTGGCCGGAGTTGCAGGGCGAGAGACCCAGTACTTC.

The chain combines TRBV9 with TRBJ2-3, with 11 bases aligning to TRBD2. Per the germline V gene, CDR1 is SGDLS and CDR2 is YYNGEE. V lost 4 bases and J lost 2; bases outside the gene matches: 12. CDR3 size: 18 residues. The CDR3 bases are TGTGCCAGCAGCCCAGGACTAGCGGGCTACCTTAACACAGATACGCAGTATTTT. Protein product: CASSPGLAGYLNTDTQYF.

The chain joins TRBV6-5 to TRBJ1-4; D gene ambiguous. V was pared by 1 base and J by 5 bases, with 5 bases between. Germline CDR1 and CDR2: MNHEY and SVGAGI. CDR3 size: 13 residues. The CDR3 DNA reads TGTGCCAGCAGTTACTTACCGAATGAAAAACTGTTTTTT. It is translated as CASSYLPNEKLFF.